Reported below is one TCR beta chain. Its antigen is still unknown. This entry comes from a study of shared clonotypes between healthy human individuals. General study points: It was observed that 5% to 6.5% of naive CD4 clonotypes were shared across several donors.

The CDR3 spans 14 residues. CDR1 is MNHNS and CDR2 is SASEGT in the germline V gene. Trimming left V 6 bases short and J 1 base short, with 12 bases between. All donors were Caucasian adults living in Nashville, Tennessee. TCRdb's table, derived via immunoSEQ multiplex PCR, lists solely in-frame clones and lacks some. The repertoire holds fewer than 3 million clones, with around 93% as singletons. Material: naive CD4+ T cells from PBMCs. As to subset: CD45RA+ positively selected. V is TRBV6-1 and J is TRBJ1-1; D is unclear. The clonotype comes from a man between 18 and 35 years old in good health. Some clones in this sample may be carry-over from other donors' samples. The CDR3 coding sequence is TGTGCCAGCAGGGTCCTAAGGACGAACACTGAAGCTTTCTTT. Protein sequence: CASRVLRTNTEAFF.